This T cell receptor beta chain was recorded in a study of blood T cell repertoires in COVID-19. Sequencing was performed with immunoSEQ multiplex PCR; in TCRdb, only in-frame clones are kept and a portion is missing. Here the sample spans 55,000 to 75,000 clones, nearly 90% being singletons. V shed 4 bases and J 6 bases; nucleotides not matched to a gene: 6. CDR3 length: 14 residues. In germline, CDR1 is LGHDT, CDR2 YNNKEL (reference sequence). The receptor comes from a man between 60 and 70 years old with acute or convalescent COVID-19. V and J are TRBV3-1 (or the pseudogene TRBV3-2) and TRBJ2-3; TRBD1 matches 8 bases. The specimen sequenced was peripheral blood. CDR3 sequence reads: CASSLRTGRDTQYF. CDR3 nucleotides: TGTGCCAGCAGCCTAAGGACAGGGCGGGATACGCAGTATTTT.